A single sample gave rise to the 5 T cell receptor beta chains below, sequenced in a study of CD8 T cells in Susac syndrome (dated 2019 in TCRdb). The method behind the library was the immunoSEQ multiplex PCR assay. RNA was extracted using the RNeasy kit, and roughly 0.5 to 1 microgram was reverse transcribed with random hexamers. TCRdb trimmed public reads at Q25 via fastp, called clones via MiXCR and kept in-frame beta chains. Every distinct CDR3 protein forms one entry, paired with its most common genes and DNA. This sample is represented by 200,000 or so distinct CDR3 sequences; approximately 96% of them were singletons. Around 0.092% of the sample rests with the top ten. The sequenced sample was CD4+ T cells from PBMCs. The receptor source for this set is a human donor with Susac syndrome.

CDR3 residues: CASSFSYQPQHF. CDR3 bases: TGTGCCAGCAGTTTCAGCTATCAGCCCCAGCATTTT. This chain connects TRBV12-3 or TRBV12-4 to TRBJ1-5; D is unresolved. V shed 3 bases and J shed 5 bases, with 5 bases lying between them. The CDR3 extends over 12 amino acids.

This clonotype was observed once. CDR3 nucleotide sequence: TGTGCCAGCAGCTTAGGACAGCGGCGGGGCTACACCTTC. It encodes CASSLGQRRGYTF. The V gene is TRBV7-9, the J gene TRBJ1-2, with D perhaps TRBD1 (5 bases). The germline gives CDR1 SEHNR, CDR2 FQNEAQ (reference sequence). V lost 1 base, J lost 8 bases, and 11 bases lay in between. The CDR3 consists of 13 residues.

This chain joins TRBV14 and TRBJ1-4, with D unclear. V lost 0 bases to trimming and J lost 0 bases, with 11 bases between them. Germline V gene sequence: CDR1 SGHDN, CDR2 FVKESK. The CDR3 covers 17 residues. The CDR3 is CASSQDLGSATNEKLFF. The CDR3 DNA sequence: TGTGCCAGCAGCCAAGATCTGGGAAGTGCAACTAATGAAAAACTGTTTTTT. The full variable domain, with the rest looked up from reference TRBV14 and TRBJ1-4, is EAGVTQFPSHSVIEKGQTVTLRCDPISGHDNLYWYRRVMGKEIKFLLHFVKESKQDESGMPNNRFLAERTGGTYSTLKVQPAELEDSGVYFCASSQDLGSATNEKLFFGSGTQLSVL.

The chain joins TRBV18 to TRBJ2-2; the match to TRBD1 covers 10 bases. V dropped 8 bases and J dropped 5; count of bases not matched to a gene: 5. Germline V CDR1 and CDR2: KGHSH, LQKENI. This CDR3 has 14 amino acids. The CDR3 region has the DNA TGTGCCAGCCGGACGGACAGGGGGACCGGGGAGCTGTTTTTT. Its translation: CASRTDRGTGELFF.

This chain joins TRBV9 and TRBJ2-3; the match to TRBD2 covers 14 bases. CDR1 SGDLS and CDR2 YYNGEE come from the germline V gene. Trimming took 3 bases from V and 14 from J; bases not matched to a gene: 8. The CDR3 has 14 residues. CDR3 sequence reads: CASSAGLAGGPLYF. In DNA form, the CDR3 reads TGTGCCAGCAGCGCTGGACTAGCGGGGGGCCCCCTGTATTTT.